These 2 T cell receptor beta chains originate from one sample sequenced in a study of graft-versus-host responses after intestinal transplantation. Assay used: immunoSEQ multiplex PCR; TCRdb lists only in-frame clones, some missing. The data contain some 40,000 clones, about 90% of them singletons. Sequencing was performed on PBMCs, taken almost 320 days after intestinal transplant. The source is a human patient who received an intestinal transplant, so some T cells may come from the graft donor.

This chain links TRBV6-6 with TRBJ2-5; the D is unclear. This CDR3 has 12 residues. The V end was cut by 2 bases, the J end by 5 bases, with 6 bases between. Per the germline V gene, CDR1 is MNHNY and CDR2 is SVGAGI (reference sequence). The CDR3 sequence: CASSYPGETQYF. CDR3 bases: TGTGCCAGCAGTTACCCTGGGGAGACCCAGTACTTC.

CDR3 DNA sequence: TGTGCTAGTGGTTTGTGGGGACGCCTAGGCACTGAAGCTTTCTTT. Translation gives CASGLWGRLGTEAFF. The genes are TRBV12-5 and TRBJ1-1; tentative D call: TRBD1 (5 bases). Trimming cost V 2 bases and J 4 bases, with 14 bases left between them. CDR3 length equals 15 residues. From germline, CDR1 is LGHNT and CDR2 FRNRAP.